This T cell receptor beta chain is drawn from a study of shared clonotypes between healthy human individuals. Study-level findings and limits: Memory subsets had estimated richness that was generally smaller than that of naive subsets.

Generated by immunoSEQ multiplex PCR, the TCRdb table keeps only in-frame clones and is missing some. Of millions of clones in the sample, 90% to 95% were seen once. Comment on this clone: Its antigen remains unidentified.

Every donor was a Caucasian adult from Nashville, Tennessee. The clonotype was recovered from a man between 18 and 35 years old in good health. The sequencing sample was made of naive CD4+ T cells sorted from blood. Subset indicated: CD45RA+ positively selected.

The CDR3 coding sequence is TGTGCCAGTAGTATTCCGGGACAGGGCCCTGGAAACACCATATATTTT. Protein product: CASSIPGQGPGNTIYF. V gene TRBV19 combines with J gene TRBJ1-3, with 9 bases matching TRBD1. CDR1 is LNHDA and CDR2 is SQIVND in the germline V gene (reference sequence). The V gene end was trimmed by 3 bases and the J gene end by 2 bases; junction bases not matched to a gene: 5. The CDR3 spans 16 residues.